The 30 T cell receptor beta chains below come from one sample, sequenced in a study of shared clonotypes between healthy human individuals. Profiling relied on immunoSEQ multiplex PCR, and the TCRdb table lists in-frame clones only, not all of them. The sample gives hundreds of thousands of clones, about 96% of which show up once; around 0.29% is in the top ten. The sequencing input was memory CD8+ T cells sorted from blood. Described subset: CD45RO+ cells pooled with CCR7-negative TemRA cells. These receptor sequences come from a man aged 25-40 years in good health.

The CDR3 DNA is TGTGCCAGCAGCTGGGGACTTACTTACGAGCAGTACTTC. Protein: CASSWGLTYEQYF. V usage is TRBV7-2 and J usage is TRBJ2-7, with D maybe TRBD2 (6 bases). The CDR3 consists of 13 residues. Trimming left V 4 bases short and J 4 bases short, with 11 bases between. Germline values: CDR1 SGHTA, CDR2 FQGNSA.

This sequence joins TRBV28 and TRBJ2-1; TRBD1 might be the D (5 bases). With 3 bases removed from V and 12 bases from J, the gap between germline ends came to 15 bases. The CDR3 loop spans 13 amino acids. CDR1 and CDR2 (germline): MDHEN, SYDVKM. The CDR3 DNA follows: TGTGCCAGCAGTTTGGGGCCGGGTAACCCGCAGTTCTTC. Its translation is CASSLGPGNPQFF.

This clone was seen just once. The V call is TRBV6-6, the J call TRBJ2-2; D may match TRBD1 or TRBD2 (5 bases each). Looked up from germline, CDR1 is MNHNY and CDR2 is SVGAGI (reference sequence). V was pared by 5 bases and J by 5 bases, with 15 bases between. The CDR3 has 15 amino acids. CDR3: CASSGGELPTGELFF. For the CDR3, the DNA is TGTGCCAGCAGTGGGGGAGAACTACCAACCGGGGAGCTGTTTTTT.

J is TRBJ2-7 and V is TRBV6-4; D is possibly TRBD1 or TRBD2 (6 bases each). Trimming cost V 0 bases and J 0 bases, with 12 bases left between them. The CDR3 length is 16 residues. The germline CDR1 and CDR2 sequences are MRHNA and SNTAGT. DNA of the CDR3: TGTGCCAGCAGTGACTCGGGGGGCGGCACCTCCTACGAGCAGTACTTC. Translated, it gives CASSDSGGGTSYEQYF.

V and J are TRBV7-9 and TRBJ2-3; no definite D call. CDR1 SEHNR and CDR2 FQNEAQ come from the germline V gene (reference sequence). The V end lost 1 base, the J end lost 1 base, and 9 bases lay between the germline ends. The CDR3 is made up of 15 amino acids. The CDR3 nucleotides read TGTGCCAGCAGCTTAGGTAGGAGCGGCACAGATACGCAGTATTTT. Protein sequence: CASSLGRSGTDTQYF.

V and J are TRBV10-3 and TRBJ2-1, with 11 bases identical to TRBD2. CDR3 length equals 15 residues. J gave up 6 bases and V 2 bases, and 3 bases lay outside the gene matches. Germline V CDR1 and CDR2: ENHRY, SYGVKD. CDR3: CAISERLAGGNEQFF. The CDR3 bases are TGTGCCATCAGTGAGAGGCTAGCGGGAGGCAATGAGCAGTTCTTC.

This clone was seen a single time. This chain links TRBV4-1 with TRBJ2-3; 7 bases match TRBD2. The CDR3 spans 14 residues. In germline, CDR1 is MGHRA, CDR2 YSYEKL. Trimming at V came to 6 bases and at J to 2 bases, leaving 5 bases not matched to a gene. CDR3 residues: CASSFLAATDTQYF. The CDR3 nucleotides are TGCGCCAGCAGTTTTCTAGCGGCCACAGATACGCAGTATTTT.

V is TRBV5-1 and J is TRBJ2-2; TRBD2 matches at 14 bases. CDR3 length: 20 residues. V was pared by 5 bases and J by 1 base, with 13 bases of the junction left unmatched. Germline loops: CDR1 SGHRS, CDR2 YFSETQ. The CDR3 bases are TGCGCCAGCAGTCGAGGGACTAGCGGGAGACCCACCCTGAACACCGGGGAGCTGTTTTTT. Its protein is CASSRGTSGRPTLNTGELFF.

The chain uses TRBV7-9 and TRBJ2-1, with 10 bases lining up with TRBD2. Germline CDR1 is SEHNR and CDR2 is FQNEAQ (reference sequence). V shed 5 bases, J shed 3 bases, and the junction held 10 bases outside the gene matches. The CDR3 has 17 residues. CDR3 nucleotides: TGTGCCAGCAGCCTTCCCCAGCGGGAGGGCCTCTACAATGAGCAGTTCTTC. Translated: CASSLPQREGLYNEQFF.

The chain employs TRBV5-4 and TRBJ2-3; the D is unclear. Trimming shortened V by 4 bases and J by 0 bases, and 12 bases separated the two germline ends. The germline V gene encodes CDR1 SGHNT and CDR2 YYREEE (reference sequence). The CDR3 has 15 residues. In nucleotides, the CDR3 is TGTGCCAGCAGCCACGTGGATCGGAGCACAGATACGCAGTATTTT. It is translated as CASSHVDRSTDTQYF.

The chain uses TRBV30 and TRBJ2-1; 10 bases fit TRBD2. This CDR3 has 17 residues. Trimming cost V 0 bases and J 1 base; bases outside gene matches: 6. Per the germline V gene, CDR1 is GTSNPN and CDR2 is SVGIG (reference sequence). The CDR3 nucleotides read TGTGCCTGGAGTGTTGCTAGCGGGAGAGGGTCCTACAATGAGCAGTTCTTC. Encoded protein: CAWSVASGRGSYNEQFF.

This clone was detected only once. The gene calls are TRBV30 and TRBJ2-3, with D hard to call. V was cut by 2 bases and J by 0 bases, with 12 bases left in between. This CDR3 has 15 amino acids. Germline CDR1 and CDR2: GTSNPN and SVGIG (reference sequence). The CDR3 loop is CAWSKVQRSTDTQYF. The CDR3 bases are TGTGCCTGGAGTAAGGTTCAGCGTAGCACAGATACGCAGTATTTT.

The chain is built from TRBV7-9 and TRBJ2-7, with D perhaps matching TRBD1 (5 bases). Trimming stripped 5 bases from V and 9 bases from J, with 14 bases between. The CDR3 has 12 amino acids. From germline, CDR1 is SEHNR and CDR2 FQNEAQ (reference sequence). The CDR3 spells CASSPQGFWQYF. CDR3 DNA: TGTGCCAGCAGCCCTCAGGGTTTCTGGCAGTACTTC.

The chain recombines TRBV20-1 with TRBJ2-5; D not certain. The CDR3 length is 11 residues. The germline CDR1 and CDR2 sequences are DFQATT and SNEGSKA (reference sequence). Trimming removed 2 bases at V and 3 bases at J, with 4 bases between. CDR3 in amino acids: CSARREETQYF. CDR3 sequence (DNA): TGCAGTGCTAGAAGGGAAGAGACCCAGTACTTC.

The V call is TRBV2, the J call TRBJ2-7; the match to TRBD1 covers 8 bases. Germline V gene lookup returns CDR1 SNHLY and CDR2 FYNNEI. The CDR3 is made up of 15 amino acids. J gave up 3 bases and V 1 base, and 5 bases lay outside the gene matches. In nucleotides, the CDR3 is TGTGCCAGCAGTGAAGAAGGACAGGGTAACTACGAGCAGTACTTC. Translated, it gives CASSEEGQGNYEQYF.

The chain combines TRBV25-1 with TRBJ2-7, with 7 nucleotides matching TRBD1. The CDR3 has 17 residues. Germline lookup yields CDR1 MGHDK and CDR2 SYGVNS. After removal of 3 bases from V and 2 bases from J, the junction contained 13 bases not matched to a gene. CDR3 region: CASSDPSRQGLAYEQYF. The CDR3 region has the DNA TGTGCCAGCAGTGACCCCTCCCGACAGGGTTTAGCCTACGAGCAGTACTTC.

The chain uses TRBV7-8 and TRBJ2-7, with 8 bases matching TRBD1. The CDR3 loop spans 16 amino acids. The germline CDR1 and CDR2 sequences are SGHVS and FQNEAQ. The junction had 7 bases not matched to a gene; V was cut back by 0 bases and J by 3 bases. The CDR3 nucleotides read TGTGCCAGCAGCTTAGCGCTACCAGACAGGGGCTACGAGCAGTACTTC. Translating it yields CASSLALPDRGYEQYF.

The V call is TRBV18, the J call TRBJ2-7, with 8 bases fitting TRBD2. CDR3 length: 14 amino acids. Germline V CDR1 and CDR2: KGHSH, LQKENI. V dropped 4 bases and J dropped 6; count of bases not matched to a gene: 8. The CDR3 nucleotides read TGTGCCAGCTCACTCGCGGGAGGATCGGGCGAGCAGTACTTC. This encodes CASSLAGGSGEQYF. Combining the CDR3 with reference TRBV18 and TRBJ2-7 gives the whole variable domain NAGVMQNPRHLVRRRGQEARLRCSPMKGHSHVYWYRQLPEEGLKFMVYLQKENIIDESGMPKERFSAEFPKEGPSILRIQQVVRGDSAAYFCASSLAGGSGEQYFGPGTRLTVT.

The rearrangement joins TRBV9 to TRBJ2-1, with TRBD2 matching over 9 bases. The CDR3 runs to 14 residues. Trimming removed 2 bases from V and 4 bases from J; junction bases left unmatched: 1. CDR1 is SGDLS and CDR2 is YYNGEE in the germline V gene. The CDR3 DNA reads as TGTGCCAGCAGCGTTAGCGGGAGTTACAATGAGCAGTTCTTC. It translates to CASSVSGSYNEQFF.

This clone was counted a single time. The same CDR3 can be traced to other DNA sequences in this sample. This chain links TRBV2 with TRBJ2-7; 7 bases are shared with TRBD2. Germline assignment: CDR1 SNHLY and CDR2 FYNNEI. This CDR3 is built from 12 residues. Germline trimming cut 4 bases from V and 3 bases from J; bases unmatched to any gene: 0. The CDR3 sequence: CASSAGGYEQYF. The CDR3 DNA sequence: TGTGCCAGCAGTGCGGGAGGCTACGAGCAGTACTTC. Full variable domain (missing parts from reference TRBV2 and TRBJ2-7): EPEVTQTPSHQVTQMGQEVILRCVPISNHLYFYWYRQILGQKVEFLVSFYNNEISEKSEIFDDQFSVERPDGSNFTLKIRSTKLEDSAMYFCASSAGGYEQYFGPGTRLTVT.

This clone showed up just once. The J gene is TRBJ2-7, the V gene TRBV5-1; D not certain. Trimming cost V 2 bases and J 2 bases, with 14 bases left between them. Germline V gives CDR1 SGHRS, CDR2 YFSETQ. This CDR3 region has 15 residues. CDR3: CASSLDPGSAYEQYF. DNA of the CDR3: TGCGCCAGCAGCTTAGACCCAGGTAGTGCCTACGAGCAGTACTTC.

The chain uses TRBV6-5 and TRBJ2-5, with D uncertain. The CDR3 totals 12 residues. V was trimmed by 2 bases and J by 3 bases, leaving 4 bases between them. Per the germline V gene, CDR1 is MNHEY and CDR2 is SVGAGI. The CDR3 loop is CASSYDKETQYF. DNA of the CDR3: TGTGCCAGCAGTTACGATAAAGAGACCCAGTACTTC.

The gene calls are TRBV13 and TRBJ2-3, with 14 bases identical to TRBD2. Germline V gives CDR1 PRHDT, CDR2 FYEKMQ (reference sequence). This CDR3 is built from 15 residues. V gave up 2 bases and J gave up 10 bases; unmatched junction bases: 5. The CDR3 sequence: CASSLRGLAGVAQYF. The CDR3 bases are TGTGCCAGCAGCTTAAGGGGACTAGCGGGAGTTGCGCAGTATTTT. Variable domain in full (rest from reference TRBV13 and TRBJ2-3): AAGVIQSPRHLIKEKRETATLKCYPIPRHDTVYWYQQGPGQDPQFLISFYEKMQSDKGSIPDRFSAQQFSDYHSELNMSSLELGDSALYFCASSLRGLAGVAQYFGPGTRLTVL.

This chain links TRBV20-1 with TRBJ1-5, with D uncertain. The germline V and J ends were trimmed by 4 bases and 4 bases, with 2 bases remaining between them. Germline values: CDR1 DFQATT, CDR2 SNEGSKA (reference sequence). CDR3 length equals 10 residues. CDR3 in DNA: TGCAGTGCTATTAATCAGCCCCAGCATTTT. The encoded protein is CSAINQPQHF.

The V gene is TRBV5-1, the J gene TRBJ2-1, with D perhaps given as TRBD1 or TRBD2 (5 bases each). The CDR3 has 14 residues. Trimming pared 7 bases from V and 5 bases from J, leaving 16 bases between. Germline-derived CDR1 and CDR2 are SGHRS and YFSETQ. CDR3 sequence reads: CASRGVQPNNEQFF. Here the CDR3 DNA reads TGCGCCAGCCGAGGGGTTCAGCCAAACAATGAGCAGTTCTTC.

The rearrangement links TRBV10-3 to TRBJ2-5; 7 bases agree with TRBD2. V shed 3 bases, J shed 5 bases, and the junction held 0 bases outside the gene matches. Germline CDR1 reads ENHRY; CDR2 reads SYGVKD. CDR3 length equals 12 residues. The DNA of the CDR3 is TGTGCCATCAGTGACGGGGGGGAGACCCAGTACTTC. Residues: CAISDGGETQYF.

V is TRBV15 and J is TRBJ1-1, with 7 bases matching TRBD1. CDR1 is LNHNV and CDR2 is YYDKDF in the germline V gene (reference sequence). The CDR3 loop spans 15 amino acids. The ends lost 0 bases at V and 5 bases at J; junction bases unmatched: 6. The CDR3 region is CATSRDSLTGTEAFF. The CDR3 DNA sequence: TGTGCCACCAGCAGAGATTCTCTGACAGGGACTGAAGCTTTCTTT. Drawing the rest from reference TRBV15 and TRBJ1-1, the complete variable domain is DAMVIQNPRYQVTQFGKPVTLSCSQTLNHNVMYWYQQKSSQAPKLLFHYYDKDFNNEADTPDNFQSRRPNTSFCFLDIRSPGLGDTAMYLCATSRDSLTGTEAFFGQGTRLTVV.

The rearrangement links TRBV30 to TRBJ2-7, with D perhaps matching TRBD1 (6 bases). V gave up 7 bases and J gave up 3 bases, with 16 bases separating them. CDR3 length: 13 residues. CDR1 and CDR2 (germline): GTSNPN, SVGIG (reference sequence). The CDR3 nucleotides read TGTGCCTCCTTCGGCCGGACAGACTACGAGCAGTACTTC. Its translation is CASFGRTDYEQYF.

The chain carries TRBV27 and TRBJ2-1; TRBD2 aligns across 11 bases. Germline V CDR1 and CDR2: MNHEY, SMNVEV (reference sequence). The trim removed 6 bases at V and 8 bases at J, leaving 6 bases unmatched. CDR3 length: 14 amino acids. Here the CDR3 DNA reads TGTGCCAGCAGGCAACTACTAGCGGGAGATGAGCAGTTCTTC. Amino acid sequence: CASRQLLAGDEQFF.

This sequence joins TRBV5-6 and TRBJ1-2; TRBD1 matches 7 bases. With 4 bases clipped from V and 5 bases from J, the junction kept 8 bases outside the gene matches. CDR1 is SGHDT and CDR2 is YYEEEE in the germline V gene. CDR3 length: 14 amino acids. CDR3 loop: CASSKGGGGYGYTF. As DNA, the CDR3 is TGTGCCAGCAGCAAAGGAGGGGGCGGATATGGCTACACCTTC.